The 11 T cell receptor beta chains reported below all come from one sample, sequenced in a study of cytomegalovirus exposure and HLA in healthy donors. The PCR employed 60 Vbeta primers together with 13 Jbeta primers. Repertoires were generated with immunoSEQ multiplex PCR, while TCRdb's copy carries only in-frame clones and drops some. The repertoire holds tens of thousands of clones, with 72% as singletons. The sample was PBMCs. These receptors originate from a woman in her thirties or forties in good health and CMV-seropositive.

This clone has just one count. The V and J genes are TRBV9 and TRBJ2-3, with TRBD1 identical over 8 bases. CDR3 length equals 16 residues. After removal of 1 base from V and 4 bases from J, the junction contained 8 bases not matched to a gene. Germline CDR1 is SGDLS and CDR2 is YYNGEE. Here the CDR3 reads CASSVQGASLADTQYF. DNA for the CDR3: TGTGCCAGCAGCGTACAGGGGGCATCATTGGCAGATACGCAGTATTTT.

V is TRBV4-3 and J is TRBJ2-7, with TRBD1 as a possible D gene (5 bases). This CDR3 spans 15 amino acids. Germline values: CDR1 LGHNA, CDR2 YSLEER. V lost 1 base and J 0 bases, leaving 10 bases between the germline ends. The CDR3 region is CASSQAIQGSYEQYF. In nucleotides, the CDR3 is TGCGCCAGCAGCCAAGCGATTCAGGGCTCCTACGAGCAGTACTTC.

The V and J genes are TRBV19 and TRBJ1-2, with TRBD1 as a possible D gene (5 bases). CDR3 size: 15 residues. Germline V gene sequence: CDR1 LNHDA, CDR2 SQIVND (reference sequence). Trimming stripped 6 bases from V and 8 bases from J, with 22 bases between. In DNA form, the CDR3 reads TGTGCCAGTAGAAACGGACACCCCGTGGTTGGGGGCTACACCTTC. Translated, it gives CASRNGHPVVGGYTF.

This clone was observed once. The rearrangement joins TRBV25-1 to TRBJ2-7; 8 positions agree with TRBD2. CDR1 and CDR2 from the germline V gene are MGHDK and SYGVNS. Unmatched junction bases numbered 6, after V lost 5 bases and J lost 6 bases. The CDR3 totals 13 residues. CDR3 bases: TGTGCCAGCAGTTTTAGCGGGAATCCCGAGCAGTACTTC. Translation gives CASSFSGNPEQYF.

The chain joins TRBV6-1 to TRBJ2-1, with 7 bases aligning to TRBD2. Trimming at V came to 7 bases and at J to 9 bases, leaving 9 bases not matched to a gene. Looked up from germline, CDR1 is MNHNS and CDR2 is SASEGT. The CDR3 is 13 amino acids. CDR3 sequence (DNA): TGTGCCAGCACCGAAACCCTAGCGGTTGAGCAGTTCTTC. Amino acids: CASTETLAVEQFF.

This clone occurred many times. The chain recombines TRBV19 with TRBJ1-2, with a possible D match to TRBD1 (6 bases). Trimming took 8 bases from V and 0 from J, leaving 16 bases between them. The germline V gene encodes CDR1 LNHDA and CDR2 SQIVND (reference sequence). This CDR3 region has 15 residues. This chain's CDR3 is CASAGTWGANYGYTF. In DNA, the CDR3 is TGTGCCAGTGCCGGGACATGGGGAGCTAACTATGGCTACACCTTC.

V usage is TRBV6-5 and J usage is TRBJ2-7, with D possibly matching TRBD1 (6 bases). Germline V CDR1 and CDR2: MNHEY, SVGAGI. The CDR3 length is 13 residues. V gave up 0 bases and J gave up 5 bases, with 8 bases separating them. CDR3 sequence (DNA): TGTGCCAGCAGTTACTCTGCAGGGGACGAGCAGTACTTC. Its protein is CASSYSAGDEQYF.

The CDR3 DNA reads as TGTGCCAGCAGTTCTATCCAGGGGGGTGGTCTGGAGACCCAGTACTTC. Translating gives CASSSIQGGGLETQYF. The chain is built from TRBV27 and TRBJ2-5, with D tentatively TRBD1 (7 bases). Germline loops: CDR1 MNHEY, CDR2 SMNVEV (reference sequence). V shed 4 bases and J shed 5 bases, with 20 bases lying between them. The CDR3 sequence is 16 residues long.

V gene TRBV30 combines with J gene TRBJ2-2; 7 bases align to TRBD1. The CDR3 consists of 12 residues. Germline V gene data show CDR1 as GTSNPN and CDR2 as SVGIG (reference sequence). Losses at the gene ends were 3 bases for V and 6 bases for J; bases not matched to a gene: 1. CDR3 loop: CAWRTGSGELFF. The DNA for the CDR3 is TGTGCCTGGAGGACAGGGTCCGGGGAGCTGTTTTTT.

This clone was seen a handful of times. The genes are TRBV5-1 and TRBJ1-1; TRBD1 agrees at 7 bases. Germline CDR1 SGHRS, CDR2 YFSETQ. Trimming removed 4 bases from V and 2 bases from J; junction bases left unmatched: 29. This CDR3 spans 22 amino acids. CDR3 in DNA: TGCGCCAGCAGCCCGCCTGACAGGGTTCGCAACATCTTAGGGACTTCTAACACTGAAGCTTTCTTT. This codes for CASSPPDRVRNILGTSNTEAFF.

The chain combines TRBV5-1 with TRBJ2-7, with 9 bases matching TRBD1. The ends lost 4 bases at V and 1 base at J; junction bases unmatched: 3. The CDR3 loop spans 14 amino acids. Germline CDR1 is SGHRS and CDR2 is YFSETQ. This CDR3 reads CASSQGQGSYEQYF. The CDR3 bases are TGCGCCAGCAGCCAGGGACAGGGATCCTACGAGCAGTACTTC.